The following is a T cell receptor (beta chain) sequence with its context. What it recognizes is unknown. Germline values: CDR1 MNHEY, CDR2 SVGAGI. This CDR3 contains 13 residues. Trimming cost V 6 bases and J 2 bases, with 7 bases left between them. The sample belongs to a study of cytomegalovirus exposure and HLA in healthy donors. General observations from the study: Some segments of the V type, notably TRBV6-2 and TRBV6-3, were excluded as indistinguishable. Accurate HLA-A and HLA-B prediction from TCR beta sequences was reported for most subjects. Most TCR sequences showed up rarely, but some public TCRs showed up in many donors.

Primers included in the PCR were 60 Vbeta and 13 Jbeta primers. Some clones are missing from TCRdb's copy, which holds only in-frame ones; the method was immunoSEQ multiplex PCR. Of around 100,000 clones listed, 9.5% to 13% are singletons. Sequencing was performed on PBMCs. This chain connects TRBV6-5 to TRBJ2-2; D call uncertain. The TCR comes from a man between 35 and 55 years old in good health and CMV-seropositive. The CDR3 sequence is CASRPGNTGELFF. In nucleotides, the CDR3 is TGTGCCAGCAGGCCCGGTAACACCGGGGAGCTGTTTTTT.